The T cell receptor beta chain under discussion was sequenced for a study of cytomegalovirus exposure and HLA in healthy donors. 13 Jbeta primers and 60 Vbeta primers were used for the PCR. The repertoire was sequenced with immunoSEQ multiplex PCR; TCRdb's copy has only in-frame clones and lacks some. The sample includes approximately 130,000 clones, about 85% of them seen just once. Broader study findings: Donors belonging to an Asian-associated ancestry cluster reportedly showed fewer N-insertions in productive TCRs than the approximately 670-donor mean, according to what a later analysis found. TCR beta V- and J-gene trimming, according to a later analysis, was linked to a missense DCLRE1C variant. Listed as cytomegalovirus-associated were 150 or so TCR beta chains.

Note on this clone: Its antigen remains unidentified.

This sequence originates from a woman under 40 in good health and CMV-seropositive. The specimen was PBMCs.

CDR3 coding DNA: TGTGCCATCTCCGACAGGGTCCCCTACGAGCAGTACTTC. This codes for CAISDRVPYEQYF. The chain couples TRBV2 to TRBJ2-7; 7 nucleotides agree with TRBD1. J was trimmed by 2 bases and V by 10 bases; bases with no gene match: 8. The CDR3 extends over 13 amino acids. Per germline, CDR1 SNHLY and CDR2 FYNNEI.